The 27 T cell receptor beta chains reported below all come from one sample, sequenced in a study of OX40 agonist ivuxolimab in advanced cancers. Here immunoSEQ multiplex PCR was the method, and the copy in TCRdb shows in-frame clones only, minus some. The sample lists about 84,000 clones; over 85% were seen once. Sequences were derived from CD4+ or CD8+ T cells sorted from blood, sampled in a trial of the OX40 agonist ivuxolimab. The receptor set was obtained from an adult with an advanced solid tumor such as melanoma, head and neck, liver or kidney cancer.

The chain uses TRBV15 and TRBJ1-4; a possible D gene is TRBD1 (5 bases). In germline, CDR1 is LNHNV, CDR2 YYDKDF (reference sequence). Trimming removed 10 bases at V and 8 bases at J, with 17 bases between. The CDR3 sequence is 13 residues long. CDR3 in DNA: TGTGCCAGCCGCCGGGGGACCGAAGAAAAACTGTTTTTT. It codes for CASRRGTEEKLFF.

Only one count was recorded for this clone. V and J are TRBV4-2 and TRBJ2-7, with D possibly being TRBD2 (6 bases). CDR1 LGHNA and CDR2 YNFKEQ come from the germline V gene. Between the trimmed V and J ends, which lost 0 bases and 9 bases, there was a span of 15 bases. The CDR3 is 14 amino acids. The CDR3 DNA sequence: TGTGCCAGCAGCCAAGAGGGATCGGGGCGGGGGCAGTACTTC. It codes for CASSQEGSGRGQYF.

This chain connects TRBV9 to TRBJ1-2; 7 nucleotides line up with TRBD1. The germline gives CDR1 SGDLS, CDR2 YYNGEE. The CDR3 totals 14 residues. Trimming cost V 5 bases and J 4 bases; bases outside gene matches: 8. This chain's CDR3 is CASSPGGEPYGYTF. CDR3 bases: TGTGCCAGCAGTCCAGGGGGGGAGCCCTATGGCTACACCTTC.

The gene calls are TRBV5-1 and TRBJ1-1, with D maybe TRBD1 (6 bases). Trimming pared 3 bases from V and 3 bases from J, leaving 24 bases between. CDR1 is SGHRS, CDR2 YFSETQ, per germline. This CDR3 comprises 18 residues. The chain's CDR3 is CASSSSPRGPGSDTEAFF. DNA for the CDR3: TGCGCCAGCAGCTCCTCCCCCCGGGGGCCGGGGTCGGACACTGAAGCTTTCTTT.

The chain links TRBV19 to TRBJ1-1; D is unclear. Germline V gives CDR1 LNHDA, CDR2 SQIVND (reference sequence). V lost 7 bases to trimming and J lost 1 base, with 7 bases between them. This CDR3 has 12 residues. The CDR3 sequence: CASKGENTEAFF. Here the CDR3 DNA reads TGTGCCAGTAAGGGCGAGAACACTGAAGCTTTCTTT.

The chain links TRBV2 to TRBJ2-3; 9 bases map to TRBD1. V trimming: 8 bases; J trimming: 3 bases; junction bases outside the gene matches: 3. Germline CDR1 and CDR2: SNHLY and FYNNEI. This CDR3 region has 13 residues. CDR3 DNA: TGTGCCAGCGGGACAGGGCGGACAGATACGCAGTATTTT. Translation: CASGTGRTDTQYF.

J is TRBJ2-2 and V is TRBV14, with D maybe TRBD2 (6 bases). The V gene lost 0 bases and the J gene lost 1 base, with 12 bases spanning the gap. This CDR3 has 17 amino acids. CDR1 and CDR2 (germline): SGHDN, FVKESK. The CDR3 here is CASSQDLSGVNTGELFF. The DNA of the CDR3 is TGTGCCAGCAGCCAAGATTTGTCGGGGGTGAACACCGGGGAGCTGTTTTTT.

The gene calls are TRBV7-3 and TRBJ2-1; 7 bases line up with TRBD2. Germline CDR1 is SGHTA and CDR2 is FQGTGA. Trimming cost V 7 bases and J 3 bases; bases outside gene matches: 9. This CDR3 contains 15 residues. In DNA form, the CDR3 reads TGTGCCAGCAAGATGACTAGCAGAGACTACAATGAGCAGTTCTTC. This translates into CASKMTSRDYNEQFF.

The chain recombines TRBV28 with TRBJ2-7, with D possibly TRBD1 on 6 matching bases. CDR1 and CDR2 from the germline V gene are MDHEN and SYDVKM. The CDR3 has 13 residues. Trimming cost V 10 bases and J 4 bases, with 17 bases left between them. CDR3 in amino acids: CATLGAARYEQYF. The CDR3 DNA sequence: TGTGCCACCCTGGGGGCAGCTAGGTACGAGCAGTACTTC.

The gene calls are TRBV5-6 and TRBJ1-1; 7 bases align to TRBD1. Germline V gene lookup returns CDR1 SGHDT and CDR2 YYEEEE. CDR3 length: 14 amino acids. Trimming cost V 3 bases and J 9 bases; bases outside gene matches: 11. The CDR3 nucleotides read TGTGCCAGCAGCTACAGGGGCCTTCGTCTGCAAGCTTTCTTT. It specifies CASSYRGLRLQAFF.

This clone was observed a single time. The V call is TRBV5-6, the J call TRBJ2-4; D ambiguous. CDR3 size: 15 residues. The V gene's germline CDR1 is SGHDT and CDR2 YYEEEE. V was pared by 3 bases and J by 0 bases, with 10 bases between. CDR3 loop: CASSSNPGAKNIQYF. The CDR3 region has the DNA TGTGCCAGCAGCTCCAATCCAGGAGCCAAAAACATTCAGTACTTC.

The chain recombines TRBV5-4 with TRBJ2-1; unclear D gene. The CDR3 loop spans 12 amino acids. The V and J ends lost 3 bases and 2 bases respectively, with 3 bases between them. The germline gives CDR1 SGHNT, CDR2 YYREEE (reference sequence). The CDR3 spells CASSWTYNEQFF. For the CDR3, the DNA is TGTGCCAGCAGCTGGACCTACAATGAGCAGTTCTTC.

CDR3: CASRTLTGGFAYEQYF. The CDR3 DNA reads as TGTGCCAGCAGGACTCTGACAGGGGGTTTCGCCTACGAGCAGTACTTC. The rearrangement joins TRBV27 to TRBJ2-7, with 9 nucleotides matching TRBD1. There are 16 residues in the CDR3. The junction had 11 bases not matched to a gene; V was cut back by 6 bases and J by 2 bases. Germline V gene sequence: CDR1 MNHEY, CDR2 SMNVEV (reference sequence).

The chain couples TRBV19 to TRBJ2-7; 8 nucleotides align to TRBD1. The CDR3 totals 13 residues. CDR1 and CDR2 from the germline V gene are LNHDA and SQIVND (reference sequence). The trim removed 6 bases at V and 6 bases at J, leaving 7 bases unmatched. The CDR3, as DNA: TGTGCCAGTAGAGACAGGGGTTCGGTCGAGCAGTACTTC. Amino acid sequence: CASRDRGSVEQYF.

CDR3 bases: TGTGCCAGTAGTATCCAACAGAGGGGCACAGATACGCAGTATTTT. Translation gives CASSIQQRGTDTQYF. The chain joins TRBV19 to TRBJ2-3; TRBD2 might be the D (5 bases). This CDR3 is 15 amino acids long. The V end was cut by 3 bases, the J end by 1 base, with 11 bases between. Looked up from germline, CDR1 is LNHDA and CDR2 is SQIVND (reference sequence). The full variable domain, rest sourced from reference TRBV19 and TRBJ2-3, is DGGITQSPKYLFRKEGQNVTLSCEQNLNHDAMYWYRQDPGQGLRLIYYSQIVNDFQKGDIAEGYSVSREKKESFPLTVTSAQKNPTAFYLCASSIQQRGTDTQYFGPGTRLTVL.

The chain employs TRBV9 and TRBJ2-7, with TRBD2 matching over 14 bases. In germline, CDR1 is SGDLS, CDR2 YYNGEE. The ends lost 4 bases at V and 2 bases at J; junction bases unmatched: 5. The CDR3 length is 16 residues. CDR3 sequence (DNA): TGTGCCAGCAGCCCTGGACTAGCGGGAGGAACCTACGAGCAGTACTTC. Encoded protein: CASSPGLAGGTYEQYF.

The rearrangement joins TRBV19 to TRBJ1-6; the D gene is possibly TRBD1 (6 bases). The CDR3 is made up of 17 amino acids. In germline, CDR1 is LNHDA, CDR2 SQIVND (reference sequence). Trimming pared 3 bases from V and 6 bases from J, leaving 18 bases between. DNA for the CDR3: TGTGCCAGTAGTATCGAGCAGGGGTCTCCTCTTAATTCACCCCTCCACTTT. Protein product: CASSIEQGSPLNSPLHF.

The rearrangement joins TRBV10-2 to TRBJ2-1; D is unresolved. CDR1 and CDR2 from the germline V gene are WSHSY and SAAADI. CDR3 size: 10 residues. With 7 bases removed from V and 9 bases from J, the gap between germline ends came to 7 bases. This chain's CDR3 is CASKEGEQFF. The CDR3 coding sequence is TGCGCCAGCAAGGAAGGTGAGCAGTTCTTC.

The chain employs TRBV7-9 and TRBJ1-6; D uncertain. With 3 bases removed from V and 9 bases from J, the gap between germline ends came to 12 bases. The CDR3 sequence is 14 residues long. Germline CDR1 reads SEHNR; CDR2 reads FQNEAQ (reference sequence). CDR3 in amino acids: CASSFSGISSPLHF. The CDR3 DNA reads TGTGCCAGCAGCTTTTCCGGGATTAGTTCACCCCTCCACTTT.

The table lists this clone with a count of one. The chain recombines TRBV27 with TRBJ2-1; TRBD2 matches at 13 bases. Germline CDR1 and CDR2: MNHEY and SMNVEV (reference sequence). V was clipped by 1 base and J by 5 bases; unmatched bases: 5. There are 17 residues in the CDR3. Here the CDR3 DNA reads TGTGCCAGCAGTTTATTGGTAACTAGCGGGAGGGACAATGAGCAGTTCTTC. It codes for CASSLLVTSGRDNEQFF.

For the CDR3, the DNA is TGTGCCAGCAGCGTTAATGAAAGGACTGAAGCTTTCTTT. Translating gives CASSVNERTEAFF. The rearrangement links TRBV7-3 to TRBJ1-1, with unresolved D. Germline-derived CDR1 and CDR2 are SGHTA and FQGTGA. The CDR3 extends over 13 amino acids. Trimming shortened V by 5 bases and J by 5 bases, and 12 bases separated the two germline ends.

The rearrangement links TRBV4-2 to TRBJ1-6, with a weak D call TRBD1 (5 bases). From germline, CDR1 is LGHNA and CDR2 YNFKEQ. The V and J ends lost 0 bases and 9 bases respectively, with 21 bases between them. The CDR3 length is 18 residues. CDR3 residues: CASSQDSGQGLTSSPLHF. The CDR3 DNA is TGTGCCAGCAGCCAAGATAGTGGGCAGGGCCTAACCTCTTCACCCCTCCACTTT.

This clone has just a few counts. The rearrangement links TRBV7-3 to TRBJ2-3, with a tentative D call TRBD1 (5 bases). The V gene lost 4 bases and the J gene lost 4 bases, with 12 bases spanning the gap. CDR1 is SGHTA and CDR2 is FQGTGA in the germline V gene. CDR3 size: 14 residues. The chain's CDR3 is CASSSQGRSDTQYF. The DNA of the CDR3 is TGTGCCAGCAGCTCCCAGGGCCGGTCAGATACGCAGTATTTT.

CDR3 in DNA: TGTGCCAGCAGCTTAAGTAGCCATAGCAATCAGCCCCAGCATTTT. As protein: CASSLSSHSNQPQHF. This chain links TRBV7-6 with TRBJ1-5; D is uncertain. Germline assignment: CDR1 SGHVS and CDR2 FNYEAQ. V lost 2 bases and J lost 0, with 8 bases in between. The CDR3 runs 15 residues.

The chain has TRBV5-4 and TRBJ2-2; 7 bases map to TRBD2. J lost 2 bases, V lost 4 bases, and 11 bases had no gene match. The germline gives CDR1 SGHNT, CDR2 YYREEE (reference sequence). The CDR3 totals 17 residues. The DNA of the CDR3 is TGTGCCAGCAGCCCCGTTTGGGGGGGGTTCAACACCGGGGAGCTGTTTTTT. Translation: CASSPVWGGFNTGELFF.

The J gene is TRBJ1-5, the V gene TRBV11-2, with 7 bases identical to TRBD1. The CDR3 is 16 amino acids. Germline V CDR1 and CDR2: SGHAT, FQNNGV. The V gene end was trimmed by 1 base and the J gene end by 1 base; junction bases not matched to a gene: 4. This chain's CDR3 is CASSLGTGASNQPQHF. The CDR3, as DNA: TGTGCCAGCAGCTTAGGGACAGGCGCAAGCAATCAGCCCCAGCATTTT.

The chain carries TRBV7-9 and TRBJ2-3; 11 nucleotides line up with TRBD2. Trimming took 5 bases from V and 2 from J; bases not matched to a gene: 6. This CDR3 is built from 16 residues. Germline loops: CDR1 SEHNR, CDR2 FQNEAQ (reference sequence). The CDR3 DNA sequence: TGTGCCAGCAGCCCTCGACTAGCGGGAAACACAGATACGCAGTATTTT. It yields the protein CASSPRLAGNTDTQYF.